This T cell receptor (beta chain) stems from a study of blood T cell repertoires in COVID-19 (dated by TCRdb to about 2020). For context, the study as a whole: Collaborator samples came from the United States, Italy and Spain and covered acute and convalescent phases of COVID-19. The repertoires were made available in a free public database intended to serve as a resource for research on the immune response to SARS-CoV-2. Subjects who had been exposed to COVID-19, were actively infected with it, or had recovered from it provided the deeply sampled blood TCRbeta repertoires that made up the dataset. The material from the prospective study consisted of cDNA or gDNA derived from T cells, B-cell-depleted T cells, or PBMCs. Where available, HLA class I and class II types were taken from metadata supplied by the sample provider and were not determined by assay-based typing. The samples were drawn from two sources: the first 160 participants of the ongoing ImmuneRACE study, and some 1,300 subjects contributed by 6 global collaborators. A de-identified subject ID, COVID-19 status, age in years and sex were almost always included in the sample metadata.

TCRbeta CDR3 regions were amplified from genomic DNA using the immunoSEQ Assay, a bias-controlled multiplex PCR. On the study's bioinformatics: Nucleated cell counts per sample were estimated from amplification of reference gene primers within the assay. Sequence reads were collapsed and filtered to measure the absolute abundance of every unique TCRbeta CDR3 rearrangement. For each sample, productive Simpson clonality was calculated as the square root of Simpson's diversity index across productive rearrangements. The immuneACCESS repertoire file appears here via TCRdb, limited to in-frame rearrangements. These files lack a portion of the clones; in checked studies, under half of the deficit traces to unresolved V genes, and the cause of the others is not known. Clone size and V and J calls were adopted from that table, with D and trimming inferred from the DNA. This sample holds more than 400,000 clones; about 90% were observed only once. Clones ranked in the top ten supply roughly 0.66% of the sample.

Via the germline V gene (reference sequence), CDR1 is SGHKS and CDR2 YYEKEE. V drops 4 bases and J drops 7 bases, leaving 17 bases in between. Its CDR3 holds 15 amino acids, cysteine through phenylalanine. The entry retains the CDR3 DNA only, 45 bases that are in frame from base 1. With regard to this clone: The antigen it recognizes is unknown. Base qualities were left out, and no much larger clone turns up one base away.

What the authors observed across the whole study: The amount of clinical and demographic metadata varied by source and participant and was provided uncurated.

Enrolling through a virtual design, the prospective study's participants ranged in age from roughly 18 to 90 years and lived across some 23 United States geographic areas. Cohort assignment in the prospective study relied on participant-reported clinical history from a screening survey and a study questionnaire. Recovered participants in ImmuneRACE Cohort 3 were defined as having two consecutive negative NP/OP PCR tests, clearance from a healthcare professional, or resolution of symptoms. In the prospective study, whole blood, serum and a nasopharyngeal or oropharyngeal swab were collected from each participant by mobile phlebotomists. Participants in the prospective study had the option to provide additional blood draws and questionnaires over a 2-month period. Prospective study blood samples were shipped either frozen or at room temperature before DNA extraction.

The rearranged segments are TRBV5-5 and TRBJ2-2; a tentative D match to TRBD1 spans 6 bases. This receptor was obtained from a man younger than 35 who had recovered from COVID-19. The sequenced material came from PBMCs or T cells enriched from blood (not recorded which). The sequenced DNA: TGTGCCAGCAGCCCCTCGGGACAATTGGGCGGGGAGCTGTTTTTT. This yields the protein CASSPSGQLGGELFF.